This T cell receptor (beta chain) was retrieved from a study of CD8 T cells in ankylosing spondylitis. Whole-study results and caveats: Within matched ankylosing spondylitis synovial fluid, disease-linked clones were reportedly significantly enriched.

TCRdb reprocessed the 5' RACE reads via MiXCR and lists one record per CDR3 protein. The profile shows roughly 42,000 distinct CDR3 sequences, 2.7% of them singletons. The CDR3 is 20 residues long. From germline, CDR1 is SGDLS and CDR2 YYNGEE. V lost 4 bases, J lost 3 bases, and 21 bases stayed unmatched. This clonotype was observed at least ten times. Its antigen is as yet unknown. This receptor was taken from a male donor with ankylosing spondylitis or in good health (not recorded which). The chain couples TRBV9 to TRBJ2-7; 11 bases are shared with TRBD2. The sequenced material came from blood, either unsorted or a sorted T cell fraction (not recorded which). The chain's CDR3 is CASSSHGSGLAAAGVYEQYF. As DNA, the CDR3 is TGTGCCAGCAGCTCCCACGGGTCGGGACTAGCGGCCGCTGGTGTCTACGAGCAGTACTTC.